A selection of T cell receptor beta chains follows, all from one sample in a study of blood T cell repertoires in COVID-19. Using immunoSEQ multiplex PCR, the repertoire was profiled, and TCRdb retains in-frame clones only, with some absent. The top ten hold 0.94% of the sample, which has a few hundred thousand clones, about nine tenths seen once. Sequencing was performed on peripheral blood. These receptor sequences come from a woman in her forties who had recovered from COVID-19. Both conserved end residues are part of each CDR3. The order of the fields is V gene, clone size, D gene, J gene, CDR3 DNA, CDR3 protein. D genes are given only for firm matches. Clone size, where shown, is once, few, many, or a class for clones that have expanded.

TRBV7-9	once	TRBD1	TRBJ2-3	TGTGCCAGCAGCTACGGGACAGTGGATACGCAGTATTTT	CASSYGTVDTQYF
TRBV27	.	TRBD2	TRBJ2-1	TGTGCCAGCAGTTGGACTAGCGGATACAATGAGCAGTTCTTC	CASSWTSGYNEQFF
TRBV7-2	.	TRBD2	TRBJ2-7	TGTGCCAGCAGTTCTACTAGCGCCAACTCCTACGAGCAGTACTTC	CASSSTSANSYEQYF
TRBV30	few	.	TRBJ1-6	TGTGCCTGGAGCGCAGGACTCCCACCCCTCCACTTT	CAWSAGLPPLHF
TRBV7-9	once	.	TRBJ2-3	TGTGCCAGCGGCCCAGGGCGCACAGATACGCAGTATTTT	CASGPGRTDTQYF
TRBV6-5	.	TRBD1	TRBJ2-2	TGTGCCAGCAGCTCCGGGACAGGGATCACCGGGGAGCTGTTTTTT	CASSSGTGITGELFF
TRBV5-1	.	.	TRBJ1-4	TGCGCCAGCAGCTTGGCAGGGGATAATGAAAAACTGTTTTTT	CASSLAGDNEKLFF
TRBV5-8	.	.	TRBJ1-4	TGTGCCAGCAGCACCCGGAGGCTCCGGGGTGAAAAACTGTTTTTT	CASSTRRLRGEKLFF
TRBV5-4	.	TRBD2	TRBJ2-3	TGTGCCAGCAGCTTCCGACTAGCGGGAGAAGATACGCAGTATTTT	CASSFRLAGEDTQYF
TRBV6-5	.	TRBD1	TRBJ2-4	TGTGCCAGCAGTTACGAGGGTGGGCAGGGGGCGTACATTCAGTACTTC	CASSYEGGQGAYIQYF
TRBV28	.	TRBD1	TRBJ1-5	TGTGCCAGCAGCGGACAGGGGGCCGGTCAGCCCCAGCATTTT	CASSGQGAGQPQHF
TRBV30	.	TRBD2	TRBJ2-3	TGTGCCTGGAGGACTAGCGGGAGTGGAGATACGCAGTATTTT	CAWRTSGSGDTQYF
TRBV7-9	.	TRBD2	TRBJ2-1	TGTGCCAGCAGAACCCATAGCGGGAGGGACTACAATGAGCAGTTCTTC	CASRTHSGRDYNEQFF
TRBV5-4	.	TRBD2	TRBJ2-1	TGTGCCAGCAGCTTGGGACTAGCGGGAGGGCTAACCTACAATGAGCAGTTCTTC	CASSLGLAGGLTYNEQFF
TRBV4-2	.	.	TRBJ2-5	TGTGCCAGCAGCCAAGTGTCTAGCACGAAGGGGGACCAGTACTTC	CASSQVSSTKGDQYF
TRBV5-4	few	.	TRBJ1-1	TGTGCCAGCAGCGTTCAGGGTCGGGCTTTCTTT	CASSVQGRAFF
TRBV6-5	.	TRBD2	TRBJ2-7	TGTGCCAGCAGGACTAGCGGGATTAGTGACTACGAGCAGTACTTC	CASRTSGISDYEQYF
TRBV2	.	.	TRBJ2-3	TGTGCCAGCGGTGGGACAACTAGCACAGATACGCAGTATTTT	CASGGTTSTDTQYF
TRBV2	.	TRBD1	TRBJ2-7	TGTGCCAGCAGGAAGACAGGGGAGGCCGAGCAGTACTTC	CASRKTGEAEQYF
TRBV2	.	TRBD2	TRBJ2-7	TGTGCCAGCGGGGCGGGAGTTTCGTGGGAGCAGTACTTC	CASGAGVSWEQYF
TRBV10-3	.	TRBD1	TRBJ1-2	TGTGCCATCAGTCAACAGGGGGCATTGGATGGCTACACCTTC	CAISQQGALDGYTF
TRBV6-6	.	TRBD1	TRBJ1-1	TGTGCCAGCACGGACAGGAGGGGGTTCTACACTGAAGCTTTCTTT	CASTDRRGFYTEAFF
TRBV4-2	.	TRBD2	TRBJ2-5	TGTGCCAGCAGCCAAGATTCGACTAGCGGGAGTCAGCAAGAGACCCAGTACTTC	CASSQDSTSGSQQETQYF
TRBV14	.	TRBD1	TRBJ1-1	TGTGCCAGCGAGGGGGCGAGAACTGAAGCTTTCTTT	CASEGARTEAFF